The TCR beta chain under discussion was sequenced for a study of graft-versus-host responses after intestinal transplantation. This clone qualifies as medium-sized. The plating included 200,000 irradiated, violet-dye-labeled stimulator cells together with 200,000 CFSE-labeled responder cells. The authors sorted proliferating CFSE-low CD3+CD4+ and CD3+CD8+ responders after the reaction. Germline CDR1 reads KGHSH; CDR2 reads LQKENI. Unmatched junction bases numbered 3, after V lost 3 bases and J lost 0 bases. The length of the CDR3 is 15 residues. Method: immunoSEQ multiplex PCR; TCRdb's copy keeps in-frame clones and lacks some. The sample has roughly 7,800 clones; over 25% are singletons.

This specimen was alloreactive CD4+ T cells from a mixed lymphocyte reaction culture, taken before intestinal transplant. Noted subset: CFSE-low proliferating T cells sorted from roughly six-day pre-transplant mixed lymphocyte reaction (GvH or HvG direction). This receptor was obtained from a human patient who received an intestinal transplant. The chain employs TRBV18 and TRBJ1-1; 8 bases are a match to TRBD1. The CDR3 spells CASSPQGALNTEAFF. The CDR3 DNA is TGTGCCAGCTCACCTCAGGGGGCCTTGAACACTGAAGCTTTCTTT.